This is a list of T cell receptor beta chains from one sample in a study of cytomegalovirus exposure and HLA in healthy donors. Profiling relied on immunoSEQ multiplex PCR, and the TCRdb table lists in-frame clones only, not all of them. Among around 150,000 clones, 70% to 85% were seen once, and the ten largest hold approximately 6.2%. What was sequenced was PBMCs. The receptors here all came from a man aged 40-55 years in good health and CMV-seropositive. Both conserved end residues are trimmed from each CDR3. D genes are given only for firm matches.

v_gene,d_gene,j_gene,CDR3aa
TRBV7-6,NA,TRBJ1-1,ASSLARLQGFTEAF
TRBV5-1,NA,TRBJ2-5,ASSTVAARETQY
TRBV5-1,NA,TRBJ2-7,ASSLALGGYEQY
TRBV9,TRBD2,TRBJ2-3,ASSGTSGPSTDTQY
TRBV6-4,NA,TRBJ2-3,ASSDSRGMGTDTQY
TRBV5-4,NA,TRBJ2-7,ASSPQTASYEQY
TRBV7-2,TRBD2,TRBJ2-7,ASSLGPSGAPYEQY
TRBV6-1,TRBD1,TRBJ2-3,ASSGLAGQAFTSTDTQY
TRBV7-8,NA,TRBJ2-3,ASSFLEEDLDTQY
TRBV19,TRBD2,TRBJ2-7,ASNPTGTSGAYEQY
TRBV7-9,NA,TRBJ1-6,AGGQLNSPLH
TRBV18,TRBD1,TRBJ1-2,ASSPPGDRDGYT
TRBV10-1,TRBD2,NA,ASSEGLAGSYEQY
TRBV6-1,TRBD2,TRBJ2-7,ASRLADFSYEQY
TRBV9,TRBD2,TRBJ2-1,ASSVRSGRVNEQF
TRBV11-2,NA,TRBJ2-1,ASSLVPGSYNEQF
TRBV27,NA,TRBJ2-7,ASSMPGSGEQY
TRBV6-5,TRBD2,TRBJ2-1,ASGLLLADYNEQF
TRBV6-1,NA,TRBJ2-5,ASSVRFQETQY
TRBV5-1,TRBD2,TRBJ2-2,ASGSGGTNTGELF
TRBV28,TRBD1,TRBJ1-4,ASSRTGGSGNEKLF
TRBV6-5,NA,TRBJ1-2,ASRPGQLRFGYT
TRBV7-9,TRBD2,TRBJ2-1,ASSVFLAGRNNEQF
TRBV6-5,NA,NA,ASSILSGSYEQY
TRBV6-6,NA,TRBJ2-7,ASSPLVYEQY
TRBV10-1,TRBD1,TRBJ1-2,ASSESRGHGYT
TRBV5-4,TRBD1,TRBJ2-7,ASSLTGTGVEQY
TRBV14,TRBD2,NA,ASSQERASGRYEQY
TRBV5-8,NA,TRBJ2-5,ASNTGRGETQY
TRBV30,TRBD1,TRBJ1-1,AWGKGADTEAF
TRBV28,TRBD1,TRBJ1-2,ASHRGDRVVYGYT
TRBV28,NA,TRBJ2-1,ASRLLQGGSNEQF
TRBV29-1,NA,TRBJ1-4,SVASTNEKLF
TRBV6-5,NA,TRBJ2-3,ASSYTGIFTDTQY
TRBV29-1,NA,TRBJ2-2,SVAGDGYTGELF
TRBV7-9,NA,TRBJ2-7,ASSLFPGEGVKSLEQY
TRBV7-2,NA,TRBJ1-1,ASSLGRGGTEAF
TRBV7-9,TRBD1,TRBJ1-2,ASSSTGGADGYT
TRBV7-9,NA,TRBJ1-4,ASSPTVRGSTNEKLF
TRBV2,TRBD2,TRBJ2-1,ASSDLAGGGYNEQF
TRBV6-4,NA,TRBJ2-2,ASRLDSYTGELF
TRBV2,NA,TRBJ1-4,ASSDGLNEKLF
TRBV18,TRBD1,TRBJ1-1,ASSPGQGGFPEAF
TRBV5-1,TRBD2,TRBJ2-1,ASTSSGSYSEQF
TRBV10-3,TRBD2,TRBJ2-3,AIRGTSLTPTSTDTQY
TRBV5-4,NA,TRBJ2-7,ASSIGAPYEQY
TRBV5-4,TRBD1,TRBJ2-1,ASSVGTGWVNEQF
TRBV11-2,TRBD1,TRBJ2-7,ASSFGTGKYEQY
TRBV6-5,TRBD2,TRBJ2-7,ASSPSGRRTKQY
TRBV27,TRBD2,TRBJ2-7,ASSLLSGRYEQY
TRBV11-2,NA,TRBJ1-2,ASSLDRGRGVDGYT
TRBV6-1,NA,TRBJ2-2,ASSESGTGELF
TRBV5-1,TRBD1,TRBJ1-1,ASSRGQGSNTEAF
TRBV19,TRBD1,TRBJ1-5,ASRTTGGGNQPQH
TRBV2,TRBD2,TRBJ2-3,ASSGGSAGGRLPDTQY
TRBV4-1,TRBD2,TRBJ2-1,ASSQDRLSGRDEQF
TRBV6-6,TRBD1,TRBJ2-7,ASSGQGTYEQY